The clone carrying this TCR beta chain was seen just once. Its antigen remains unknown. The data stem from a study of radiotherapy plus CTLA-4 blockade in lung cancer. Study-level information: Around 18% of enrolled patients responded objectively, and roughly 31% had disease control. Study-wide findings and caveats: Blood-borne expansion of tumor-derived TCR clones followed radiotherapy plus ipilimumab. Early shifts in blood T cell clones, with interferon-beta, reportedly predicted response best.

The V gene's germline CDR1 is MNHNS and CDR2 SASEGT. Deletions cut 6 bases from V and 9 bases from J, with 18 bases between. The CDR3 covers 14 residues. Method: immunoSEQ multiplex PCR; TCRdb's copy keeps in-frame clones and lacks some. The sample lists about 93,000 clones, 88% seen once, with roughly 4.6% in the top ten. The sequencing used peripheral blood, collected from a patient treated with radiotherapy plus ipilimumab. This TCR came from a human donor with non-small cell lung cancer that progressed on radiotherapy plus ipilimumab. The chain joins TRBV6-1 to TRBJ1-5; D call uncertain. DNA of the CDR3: TGTGCCAGCAGACCTCGTCAGCCCGGAATGCCCCAGCATTTT. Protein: CASRPRQPGMPQHF.